This is a list of T cell receptor beta chains from one sample in a study of TIL therapy for anti-PD-1-resistant metastatic lung cancer. Some clones are missing from TCRdb's copy, which holds only in-frame ones; the method was immunoSEQ multiplex PCR. This repertoire shows 8,500 to 9,500 clones, roughly three quarters found once; its top ten account for around 10%. Source: tumor tissue, taken at baseline. The source of these receptors is a person aged 25-79 years with non-small cell lung cancer. Both conserved end residues are part of each CDR3. The order of the fields is J gene, clone size, D gene, CDR3 length, V gene, CDR3 DNA, CDR3 protein. A D gene is named only where the DNA matches it firmly. Size values are once, few and many counts, or a class for expanded clones, and some rows have none.

TRBJ1-4 - - 15 TRBV2 TGTGCCAGCAGTTCACAGGTTGCAACTAATGAAAAACTGTTTTTT CASSSQVATNEKLFF
TRBJ2-2 - - 14 TRBV7-2 TGTGCCAGCAGCGCGTATATTAACACCGGGGAGCTGTTTTTT CASSAYINTGELFF
TRBJ2-2 - TRBD2 15 TRBV7-9 TGTGCCAGCAGCCCCACTAGCGGCCTCACCGGGGAGCTGTTTTTT CASSPTSGLTGELFF
TRBJ1-2 - - 13 TRBV6-1 TGTGCCAGCAGTGACCGCCGACAGGCCCTACTCCTCTTC CASSDRRQALLLF
TRBJ1-2 few - 14 TRBV6-1 TGTGCCAGCAGTGAATACAGGGTGGGGCATGGCTACACCTTC CASSEYRVGHGYTF
TRBJ2-5 - TRBD2 13 TRBV19 TGTGCCAGTAGGAAAGCGGGGCTAGAGACCCAGTACTTC CASRKAGLETQYF
TRBJ2-5 - - 13 TRBV6-6 TGTGCCAGCAGTTACTCAGGGAGGGAGACCCAGTACTTC CASSYSGRETQYF
TRBJ1-2 - - 13 TRBV2 TGTGCCAGCAGTTCAAGACAGGACTATGGCTACACCTTC CASSSRQDYGYTF
TRBJ2-1 - - 12 TRBV18 TGTGCCAGCTCACCAGCGTACAATGAGCAGTTCTTC CASSPAYNEQFF
TRBJ2-7 few - 13 TRBV28 TGTGCCAGCAGTTTCCATGGATACTACGAGCAGTACTTC CASSFHGYYEQYF
TRBJ2-5 - TRBD2 15 TRBV9 TGTGCCAGCAGCGCGGGACTAGCGGGACTTGAGACCCAGTACTTC CASSAGLAGLETQYF
TRBJ1-5 few TRBD1 17 TRBV19 TGTGCCAGTAGTATCTTCCAGGGGGGAAGCAGCAATCAGCCCCAGCATTTT CASSIFQGGSSNQPQHF
TRBJ2-1 - TRBD1 17 TRBV19 TGTGCCAGTAGTTCCCGTTATACAGGGGGTCTACGCGATGAGCAGTTCTTC CASSSRYTGGLRDEQFF
TRBJ2-7 - TRBD1 14 TRBV5-1 TGCGCCAGCAGGGAGGACAGGAAACCCTACGAGCAGTACTTC CASREDRKPYEQYF
TRBJ1-4 - TRBD1 13 TRBV19 TGTGCCAGTAGTATCGACAGGGACAGAAAACTGTTTTTT CASSIDRDRKLFF
TRBJ2-3 - - 11 TRBV27 TGTGCCAGCAGTTTAGGAAATACGCAGTATTTT CASSLGNTQYF
TRBJ1-1 - - 13 TRBV6-5 TGTGCCAGCAATACCAACCGAGGCACTGAAGCTTTCTTT CASNTNRGTEAFF
TRBJ1-1 - TRBD1 14 TRBV19 TGTGCCAGTAGAAGGGACAGCCAGAACACTGAAGCTTTCTTT CASRRDSQNTEAFF
TRBJ1-2 - TRBD1 15 TRBV9 TGTGCCAGCAGCCGCCCGGACAGGGGAAGCAATGGCTACACCTTC CASSRPDRGSNGYTF
TRBJ1-1 - TRBD1 13 TRBV7-2 TGTGCCAGCAGCTTAGTAGGGGACAGGAGAGCTTTCTTT CASSLVGDRRAFF
TRBJ1-2 - TRBD1 16 TRBV4-1 TGCGCCAGCAGCCAAGGTGTGACAGGGGACTTCTATGGCTACACCTTC CASSQGVTGDFYGYTF
TRBJ1-2 - - 15 TRBV6-6 TGTGCCAGCAGTTACTCGGTGGCGGGATACTATGGCTACACCTTC CASSYSVAGYYGYTF
TRBJ1-2 - - 13 TRBV9 TGTGCCAGCAGCGTAGGCGGGAAATATGGCTACACCTTC CASSVGGKYGYTF
TRBJ2-5 - TRBD2 15 TRBV19 TGTGCCAGTAACCGACTAGCGGGAGTCCCAGAGACCCAGTACTTC CASNRLAGVPETQYF
TRBJ1-5 - - 15 TRBV28 TGTGCCAGCATTCTTCGACAGGTGGGGCATCAGCCCCAGCATTTT CASILRQVGHQPQHF
TRBJ1-6 - TRBD1 13 TRBV30 TGTGCGGGAACAGGGGAGTATAATTCACCCCTCCACTTT CAGTGEYNSPLHF
TRBJ1-2 - - 14 TRBV7-2 TGTGCCAGCAGCTTACTTGCGGTGGGCGATGGCTACACCTTC CASSLLAVGDGYTF
TRBJ2-2 - TRBD2 16 TRBV5-1 TGCGCCAGCAGCTTGGGACTAGCGGGGGTGTACGGGGAGCTGTTTTTT CASSLGLAGVYGELFF
TRBJ2-5 - - 13 TRBV14 TGTGCCAGCAGCCAAGGGGTTGGGGAGACCCAGTACTTC CASSQGVGETQYF
TRBJ2-1 - TRBD2 16 TRBV7-2 TGTGCCAGCAGCTCCGTAGCGGGGTGGGGTGGCAATGAGCAGTTCTTC CASSSVAGWGGNEQFF
TRBJ1-2 - TRBD1 13 TRBV19 TGTGCCAGTAGTATAGAACAGGGGGCTGGCTACACCTTC CASSIEQGAGYTF
TRBJ1-5 - - 14 TRBV6-5 TGTGCCAGCGGGTCGCAGCCTAGCAATCAGCCCCAGCATTTT CASGSQPSNQPQHF
TRBJ2-5 - - 16 TRBV5-1 TGCGCCAGCAGCTTGGGTGGGGGAGCAGGTCAAGAGACCCAGTACTTC CASSLGGGAGQETQYF
TRBJ2-1 few TRBD2 14 TRBV27 TGTGCCAGCTATAGCGGGAGCCTAGTCAATGAGCAGTTCTTC CASYSGSLVNEQFF
TRBJ2-1 - TRBD2 19 TRBV11-3 TGTGCCAGCAGCAGCGGGACTAGCGAGAGGGGGAGCTCCTACAATGAGCAGTTCTTC CASSSGTSERGSSYNEQFF
TRBJ2-6 - - 16 TRBV11-2 TGTGCCAGCAGCTCGGGACTGGCCTCTGGGGCCAACGTCCTGACTTTC CASSSGLASGANVLTF
TRBJ1-1 few - 16 TRBV5-4 TGTGCCAGCAGCTCCCCTGGGGCAGGGTATGACACTGAAGCTTTCTTT CASSSPGAGYDTEAFF
TRBJ1-4 - TRBD1 16 TRBV9 TGTGCCAGCAGCGTAGGGACAGGTGCAACTAATGAAAAACTGTTTTTT CASSVGTGATNEKLFF
TRBJ2-3 few - 15 TRBV5-1 TGCGCCAGCAGCCCGCGCAGGGCCCAGGGAGATACGCAGTATTTT CASSPRRAQGDTQYF
TRBJ2-2 - TRBD2 18 TRBV7-2 TGTGCCAGCAGCTTAAAAGGGATTGGCGGGGGTTTCACCGGGGAGCTGTTTTTT CASSLKGIGGGFTGELFF
TRBJ2-5 - TRBD1 15 TRBV5-4 TGTGCCAGCAGCAAAGTCCAGGGGGTCGGGGAGACCCAGTACTTC CASSKVQGVGETQYF
TRBJ2-6 - - 14 TRBV29-1 TGCAGCGCTAGCAGTTACTCTGGGGCCAACGTCCTGACTTTC CSASSYSGANVLTF
TRBJ1-3 - - 16 TRBV27 TGTGCCAGCAGTTTGAGGACACCCTACTCTGGAAACACCATATATTTT CASSLRTPYSGNTIYF
TRBJ2-1 - TRBD1 14 TRBV19 TGTGCCAGTAGCCGGACAGGGTACTACAATGAGCAGTTCTTC CASSRTGYYNEQFF
TRBJ1-5 - - 15 TRBV28 TGTGCCAGCAGTTTCCGTGGGGCGGGGAGGCAGCCCCAGCATTTT CASSFRGAGRQPQHF
TRBJ1-1 - - 16 TRBV21-1 TGTGCCAGCAGGAGCGCCATATACACAATTCGCACTGAAGCTTTCTTT CASRSAIYTIRTEAFF
TRBJ1-3 - - 13 TRBV5-1 TGCGCCAGCAGCTTGGTATCCGGAAACACCATATATTTT CASSLVSGNTIYF
TRBJ1-1 - - 14 TRBV5-1 TGCGCCAGCCAATCAACGGGTCTTAACACTGAAGCTTTCTTT CASQSTGLNTEAFF
TRBJ1-2 - TRBD1 15 TRBV15 TGTGCCACCAGCACTATACAGGGGGCGGGCTATGGCTACACCTTC CATSTIQGAGYGYTF
TRBJ1-2 once TRBD1 14 TRBV5-6 TGTGCCAGCAGCTTGGGGACAGGGGGCAGAGGCTACACCTTC CASSLGTGGRGYTF